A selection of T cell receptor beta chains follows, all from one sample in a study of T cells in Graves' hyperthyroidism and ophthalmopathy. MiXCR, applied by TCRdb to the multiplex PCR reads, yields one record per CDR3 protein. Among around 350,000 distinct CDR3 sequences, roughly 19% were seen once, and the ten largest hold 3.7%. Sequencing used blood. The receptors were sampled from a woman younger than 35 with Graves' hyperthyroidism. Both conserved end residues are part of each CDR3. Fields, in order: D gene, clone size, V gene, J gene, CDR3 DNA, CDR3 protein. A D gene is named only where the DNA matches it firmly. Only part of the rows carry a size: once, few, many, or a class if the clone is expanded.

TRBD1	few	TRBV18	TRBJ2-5	TGTGCCAGCTCGTCCGGGACAGGGGAAGAGACCCAGTACTTC	CASSSGTGEETQYF
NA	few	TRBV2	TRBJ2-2	TGTGCCAGCAGTGAAGCCGGAGAGCTGTTTTTT	CASSEAGELFF
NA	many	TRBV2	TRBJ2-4	TGTGCCAGCAGTGAAAGATACCAGGACATTCAGTACTTC	CASSERYQDIQYF
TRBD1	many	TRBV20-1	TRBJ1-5	TGCAGTGCTAGACCGTCGACAGGGTTCAGGGCCCAGCATTTT	CSARPSTGFRAQHF
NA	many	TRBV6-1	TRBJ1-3	TGTGCCAGCAGTCCCCGGGTAGGGTTCGAAAACACCATATATTTT	CASSPRVGFENTIYF
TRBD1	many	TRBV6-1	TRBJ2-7	TGTGCCAGCACCGACTGGGGACAGGGGATACACGAGCAGTACTTC	CASTDWGQGIHEQYF
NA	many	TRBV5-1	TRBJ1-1	TGCGCCAGCAGCTTAAGTAGTCAGGGTTACACTGAAGCTTTCTTT	CASSLSSQGYTEAFF
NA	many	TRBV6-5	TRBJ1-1	TGTGCCAGCAGTTACGGGGGAGGGGTGCGGACTGAAGCTTTCTTT	CASSYGGGVRTEAFF
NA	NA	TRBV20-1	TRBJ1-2	TGCAGTGCTAGACTAGGACACTTACCCTATGGCTACACCTTC	CSARLGHLPYGYTF
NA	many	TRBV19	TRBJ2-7	TGTGCCACCAAACCTTCCCCCCAGGGACCCTACGAGCAGTACTTC	CATKPSPQGPYEQYF